This TCR beta chain is drawn from a study of T cell changes during pregnancy in multiple sclerosis. Clones were read by immunoSEQ multiplex PCR, and TCRdb kept only the in-frame ones, dropping some. The sample contains some 29,000 clones, 89% of which appear only once. The CDR3 sequence is 12 residues long. Germline V lookup: CDR1 ENHRY, CDR2 SYGVKD. Trimming left V 2 bases short and J 6 bases short, with 7 bases between. This rearrangement joins TRBV10-3 to TRBJ1-2; D remains ambiguous. The sequencing used CD8+ T cells from peripheral blood mononuclear cells, collected after pregnancy. This receptor was identified in a female donor with multiple sclerosis, enrolled in a pregnancy study. The CDR3 spells CAISEGGDGYTF. CDR3 sequence (DNA): TGTGCCATCAGTGAGGGCGGCGATGGCTACACCTTC.